This TCR beta chain comes out of a study of blood T cell repertoires in COVID-19. Turning to the study itself: Donors in the United States, Italy and Spain gave samples during acute or convalescent COVID-19. Nucleic acid was either cDNA or gDNA, and it came from T cells, B-cell-depleted T cells, or PBMCs.

Using immunoSEQ multiplex PCR, the repertoire was profiled, and TCRdb retains in-frame clones only, with some absent. The table includes some 60,000 clones, approximately 90% detected once. The sample taken for sequencing was peripheral blood. This TCR was sampled from a human donor in a cohort sampled during active COVID-19.

The CDR3 sequence: CASSEFIGTANQETQYF. CDR3 nucleotides: TGTGCCAGCAGTGAATTTATTGGGACAGCCAACCAAGAGACCCAGTACTTC. The chain recombines TRBV25-1 with TRBJ2-5; 7 positions match TRBD1. The CDR3 has 17 residues. CDR1 is MGHDK, CDR2 SYGVNS, per germline. The junction had 8 bases not matched to a gene; V was cut back by 1 base and J by 0 bases.